This paragraph covers one T cell receptor beta chain sequence. Clones were read by immunoSEQ multiplex PCR, and TCRdb kept only the in-frame ones, dropping some. The table lists approximately 9,400 clones, roughly 77% of them singletons. Chronic pancreatitis tissue was collected during total pancreatectomy with islet autotransplantation. The data are from a study of immune characteristics of hereditary and idiopathic chronic pancreatitis. J lost 5 bases, V lost 2 bases, and 10 bases had no gene match. Germline values: CDR1 KGHSH, CDR2 LQKENI. The CDR3 runs 16 residues. The chain links TRBV18 to TRBJ2-5; TRBD1 aligns across 8 bases. The clonotype comes from a human donor with chronic pancreatitis. Sample: pancreas tissue with idiopathic chronic pancreatitis. CDR3 protein: CASSPVPRGHGETQYF. The CDR3 bases are TGTGCCAGCTCACCAGTACCCAGGGGGCATGGGGAGACCCAGTACTTC.